These 26 T cell receptor beta chains came from one sample sequenced in a study of blood T cell repertoires in COVID-19. Sequencing used immunoSEQ multiplex PCR; TCRdb keeps in-frame clones, though not all of them. In the table there are about 190,000 clones, less than 80% of which are singletons. The sample taken for sequencing was peripheral blood. All receptors derive from a man in his fifties who had recovered from COVID-19.

J is TRBJ1-5 and V is TRBV5-1; the match to TRBD1 covers 7 bases. Germline V gene data show CDR1 as SGHRS and CDR2 as YFSETQ. CDR3 length: 20 residues. The ends lost 0 bases at V and 0 bases at J; junction bases unmatched: 15. DNA for the CDR3: TGCGCCAGCAGCTTGGGGAGACAGGGTCGCTTGCTGAATAGCAATCAGCCCCAGCATTTT. Protein product: CASSLGRQGRLLNSNQPQHF.

The rearrangement links TRBV2 to TRBJ2-3; 11 bases line up with TRBD2. The CDR3 runs to 15 residues. J gave up 8 bases and V 5 bases, and 9 bases lay outside the gene matches. In germline, CDR1 is SNHLY, CDR2 FYNNEI. The CDR3 region has the DNA TGTGCCAGCAGTTTACTAGCGGGAGCCTATGCTACGCAGTATTTT. Translating gives CASSLLAGAYATQYF.

CDR3 loop: CASSPLGSRSEQYF. In DNA, the CDR3 is TGTGCCAGCAGTCCACTAGGATCCAGGAGCGAGCAGTACTTC. V is TRBV28 and J is TRBJ2-7; D perhaps matches TRBD2 (5 bases). Germline values: CDR1 MDHEN, CDR2 SYDVKM. This CDR3 comprises 14 residues. V was cut by 5 bases and J by 6 bases, with 17 bases left in between.

This chain joins TRBV7-9 and TRBJ2-5, with 8 bases that match TRBD2. The junction had 6 bases not matched to a gene; V was cut back by 5 bases and J by 1 base. The CDR3 consists of 15 residues. Germline-derived CDR1 and CDR2 are SEHNR and FQNEAQ (reference sequence). The CDR3 DNA reads as TGTGCCAGCAGCACGGCTAGCGGGTCCCAAGAGACCCAGTACTTC. Translating gives CASSTASGSQETQYF. Filled out from reference TRBV7-9 and TRBJ2-5, the complete variable domain reads DTGVSQNPRHKITKRGQNVTFRCDPISEHNRLYWYRQTLGQGPEFLTYFQNEAQLEKSRLLSDRFSAERPKGSFSTLEIQRTEQGDSAMYLCASSTASGSQETQYFGPGTRLLVL.

This rearrangement joins TRBV28 to TRBJ1-4; 9 bases line up with TRBD1. The germline V gene encodes CDR1 MDHEN and CDR2 SYDVKM. This CDR3 is 13 amino acids long. V lost 4 bases, J lost 6 bases, and 0 bases stayed unmatched. The CDR3 spells CASSWDRDEKLFF. CDR3 DNA: TGTGCCAGCAGTTGGGACAGGGATGAAAAACTGTTTTTT.

This clone turned up a few times. The chain uses TRBV5-6 and TRBJ2-1, with a possible D match to TRBD1 (6 bases). V dropped 3 bases and J dropped 12 bases, with 25 bases sitting between them. Germline assignment: CDR1 SGHDT and CDR2 YYEEEE. The CDR3 is 16 residues long. For the CDR3, the DNA is TGTGCCAGCAGCTGGCTGAGGACAGTTACAATGAGGGGGCAGTTCTTC. Translated: CASSWLRTVTMRGQFF.

This chain links TRBV9 with TRBJ2-3, with D possibly TRBD1 on 6 matching bases. Trimming removed 3 bases from V and 2 bases from J, with 10 bases in between. Germline V gene lookup returns CDR1 SGDLS and CDR2 YYNGEE. The CDR3 is 14 residues long. The CDR3 loop reads CASSDTGPTDTQYF. In DNA, the CDR3 is TGTGCCAGCAGCGACACAGGGCCCACAGATACGCAGTATTTT.

The chain employs TRBV10-3 and TRBJ2-1, with TRBD2 matching over 13 bases. V trimming: 3 bases; J trimming: 5 bases; junction bases outside the gene matches: 4. The germline gives CDR1 ENHRY, CDR2 SYGVKD. The CDR3 length is 16 residues. This CDR3 is CAISDSGLAGDNEQFF. The CDR3 nucleotides are TGTGCCATCAGTGACTCTGGACTAGCGGGAGACAATGAGCAGTTCTTC.

This clone was found once. J is TRBJ2-1 and V is TRBV19, with 14 bases aligning to TRBD2. The V and J ends lost 1 base and 8 bases, in that order; junction bases with no gene match: 7. The CDR3 sequence is 17 residues long. From germline, CDR1 is LNHDA and CDR2 SQIVND (reference sequence). CDR3 sequence: CASSIGLAGGSKDEQFF. CDR3 nucleotide sequence: TGTGCCAGTAGTATAGGACTAGCGGGAGGGAGTAAGGATGAGCAGTTCTTC.

The V call is TRBV2, the J call TRBJ2-2; perhaps TRBD1 as D (5 bases). This CDR3 contains 12 residues. Germline CDR1 and CDR2: SNHLY and FYNNEI. Trimming cost V 6 bases and J 5 bases, with 7 bases left between them. The CDR3 nucleotides read TGTGCCAGCAGGAAGGGGACCGGGGAGCTGTTTTTT. The encoded protein is CASRKGTGELFF.

The genes are TRBV4-3 and TRBJ2-7; 11 bases fit TRBD1. Germline V gene data show CDR1 as LGHNA and CDR2 as YSLEER. Trimming took 4 bases from V and 2 from J; bases not matched to a gene: 1. The CDR3 covers 14 residues. CDR3 in amino acids: CASSPGQGAYEQYF. The DNA for the CDR3 is TGCGCCAGCAGCCCGGGACAGGGGGCCTACGAGCAGTACTTC.

There are a few counts of this clone. The chain recombines TRBV27 with TRBJ1-1, with a tentative D call TRBD1 (6 bases). The CDR3 spans 14 residues. Germline values: CDR1 MNHEY, CDR2 SMNVEV (reference sequence). Trimming shortened V by 3 bases and J by 1 base, and 9 bases separated the two germline ends. The CDR3 region has the DNA TGTGCCAGCAGTTTTGGACAGAAGAACACTGAAGCTTTCTTT. As protein: CASSFGQKNTEAFF.

This chain links TRBV7-2 with TRBJ1-3; no clear D gene. Germline assignment: CDR1 SGHTA and CDR2 FQGNSA. V was pared by 2 bases and J by 4 bases, with 15 bases between. The CDR3 is made up of 16 amino acids. CDR3 in amino acids: CASSLRSSPVGNTIYF. In DNA, the CDR3 is TGTGCCAGCAGCTTACGTAGCAGTCCCGTCGGAAACACCATATATTTT. The full variable domain, its missing parts supplied by reference TRBV7-2 and TRBJ1-3, is GAGVSQSPSNKVTEKGKDVELRCDPISGHTALYWYRQSLGQGLEFLIYFQGNSAPDKSGLPSDRFSAERTGGSVSTLTIQRTQQEDSAVYLCASSLRSSPVGNTIYFGEGSWLTVV.

The gene calls are TRBV30 and TRBJ2-7; 7 bases agree with TRBD1. Germline V lookup: CDR1 GTSNPN, CDR2 SVGIG (reference sequence). The CDR3 runs to 15 residues. Trimming took 3 bases from V and 0 from J; bases not matched to a gene: 8. The CDR3 DNA sequence: TGTGCCTGGAGCGAGGACAGGATCAGCTCCTACGAGCAGTACTTC. Translating gives CAWSEDRISSYEQYF.

The V gene is TRBV29-1, the J gene TRBJ2-1, with D tentatively TRBD2 (5 bases). Per germline, CDR1 SQVTM and CDR2 ANQGSEA. This CDR3 has 12 residues. Trimming shortened V by 1 base and J by 6 bases, and 7 bases separated the two germline ends. The CDR3 loop reads CSVEGGGNEQFF. The CDR3 DNA reads TGCAGCGTTGAAGGCGGAGGCAATGAGCAGTTCTTC.

The J gene is TRBJ2-1, the V gene TRBV5-1; 10 bases are a match to TRBD2. V trimming: 4 bases; J trimming: 3 bases; junction bases outside the gene matches: 7. Germline CDR1 and CDR2: SGHRS and YFSETQ. CDR3 length: 16 amino acids. The CDR3 protein is CASSASGSQLYNEQFF. The CDR3 DNA reads as TGCGCCAGCAGCGCTAGCGGGAGCCAACTCTACAATGAGCAGTTCTTC.

This chain connects TRBV27 to TRBJ2-3; 11 bases line up with TRBD2. With V trimmed by 5 bases and J by 0 bases, 7 bases remained unmatched. The CDR3 contains 17 residues. The germline CDR1 and CDR2 sequences are MNHEY and SMNVEV (reference sequence). This CDR3 is CASSSLAGGPSTDTQYF. The CDR3 DNA is TGTGCCAGCAGTAGCCTAGCGGGAGGCCCTAGCACAGATACGCAGTATTTT.

This clone has a handful of counts. V usage is TRBV12-3 or TRBV12-4 and J usage is TRBJ2-3; D may be TRBD1 (6 bases). Trimming pared 9 bases from V and 2 bases from J, leaving 12 bases between. This CDR3 has 13 amino acids. Here the CDR3 reads CASMDSFTDTQYF. CDR3 in DNA: TGTGCCAGTATGGACAGTTTCACAGATACGCAGTATTTT.

This clone appeared a few times. V usage is TRBV5-6 and J usage is TRBJ1-5, with 9 bases fitting TRBD1. This CDR3 is built from 12 residues. J was trimmed by 12 bases and V by 2 bases; bases with no gene match: 3. CDR1 SGHDT and CDR2 YYEEEE come from the germline V gene. Here the CDR3 reads CASSLGQGNQHF. The CDR3 bases are TGTGCCAGCAGCTTAGGACAGGGGAACCAGCATTTT.

This clone was seen a single time. This chain joins TRBV6-4 and TRBJ1-2, with D uncertain. The V and J ends lost 5 bases and 2 bases respectively, with 15 bases between them. This CDR3 comprises 15 residues. Germline V gene sequence: CDR1 MRHNA, CDR2 SNTAGT. CDR3 amino acids: CASSPSPAGNYGYTF. CDR3 in DNA: TGTGCCAGCAGTCCAAGTCCTGCGGGGAACTATGGCTACACCTTC.

The chain is built from TRBV18 and TRBJ1-5; tentatively, D is TRBD1 (6 bases). V was shortened by 3 bases and J by 4 bases, with 13 bases between the two germline ends. CDR1 and CDR2 (germline): KGHSH, LQKENI. CDR3 length equals 15 residues. Here the CDR3 DNA reads TGTGCCAGCTCACCCCTTAGGACAGATAATCAGCCCCAGCATTTT. It specifies CASSPLRTDNQPQHF.

The CDR3 DNA is TGTGCCAGCAGCTTGTCGGCGGGAGGCCACAATGAGCAGTTCTTC. Translation: CASSLSAGGHNEQFF. This chain uses TRBV7-6 with TRBJ2-1; 8 nucleotides align to TRBD2. Losses at the gene ends were 3 bases for V and 5 bases for J; bases not matched to a gene: 6. Looked up from germline, CDR1 is SGHVS and CDR2 is FNYEAQ. The CDR3 runs to 15 residues.

The gene calls are TRBV9 and TRBJ1-2, with 8 nucleotides matching TRBD1. This CDR3 is 15 amino acids long. V lost 4 bases to trimming and J lost 4 bases; unmatched junction nucleotides: 9. The germline V gene has CDR1 SGDLS and CDR2 YYNGEE. CDR3 in amino acids: CASSRTGGVRYGYTF. The CDR3 region has the DNA TGTGCCAGCAGCAGAACAGGGGGAGTGCGCTATGGCTACACCTTC.

This sequence joins TRBV11-3 and TRBJ2-3; D unclear. This CDR3 contains 14 residues. Between the trimmed V and J ends, which lost 5 bases and 6 bases, there was a span of 15 bases. Germline assignment: CDR1 SGHNT and CDR2 YENEEA. For the CDR3, the DNA is TGTGCCAGCAGCCGAGGATCTCACGGGGATACGCAGTATTTT. As protein: CASSRGSHGDTQYF.

The chain carries TRBV19 and TRBJ2-1; 10 bases line up with TRBD2. There are 21 residues in the CDR3. CDR1 is LNHDA and CDR2 is SQIVND in the germline V gene (reference sequence). The trim removed 5 bases at V and 4 bases at J, leaving 23 bases unmatched. The CDR3 DNA sequence: TGTGCCAGTAGTGGCCTCCCGGGGCGGGAGGGGAGGACTAGCGGTTACAATGAGCAGTTCTTC. It yields the protein CASSGLPGREGRTSGYNEQFF.

CDR3 coding DNA: TGTGCCAGCAGGGACAGTCCTAACTATGGCTACACCTTC. This gives the protein CASRDSPNYGYTF. The chain recombines TRBV28 with TRBJ1-2, with D tentatively TRBD1 (6 bases). This CDR3 is built from 13 residues. Germline CDR1 is MDHEN and CDR2 is SYDVKM. Trimming took off 6 bases at V and 0 bases at J, with 8 bases between the two ends.